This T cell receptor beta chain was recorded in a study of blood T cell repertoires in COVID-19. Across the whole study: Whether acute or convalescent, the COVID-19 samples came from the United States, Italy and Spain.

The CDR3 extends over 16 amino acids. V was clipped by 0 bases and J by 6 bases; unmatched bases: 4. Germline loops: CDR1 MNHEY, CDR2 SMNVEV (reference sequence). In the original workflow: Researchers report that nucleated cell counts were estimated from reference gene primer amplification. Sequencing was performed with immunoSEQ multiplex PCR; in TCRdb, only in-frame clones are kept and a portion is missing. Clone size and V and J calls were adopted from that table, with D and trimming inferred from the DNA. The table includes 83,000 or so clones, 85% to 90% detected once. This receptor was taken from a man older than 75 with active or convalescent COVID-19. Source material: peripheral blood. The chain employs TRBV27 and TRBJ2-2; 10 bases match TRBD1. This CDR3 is CASSLSRTGGAGELFF. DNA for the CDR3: TGTGCCAGCAGTTTATCGAGGACAGGGGGTGCCGGGGAGCTGTTTTTT.